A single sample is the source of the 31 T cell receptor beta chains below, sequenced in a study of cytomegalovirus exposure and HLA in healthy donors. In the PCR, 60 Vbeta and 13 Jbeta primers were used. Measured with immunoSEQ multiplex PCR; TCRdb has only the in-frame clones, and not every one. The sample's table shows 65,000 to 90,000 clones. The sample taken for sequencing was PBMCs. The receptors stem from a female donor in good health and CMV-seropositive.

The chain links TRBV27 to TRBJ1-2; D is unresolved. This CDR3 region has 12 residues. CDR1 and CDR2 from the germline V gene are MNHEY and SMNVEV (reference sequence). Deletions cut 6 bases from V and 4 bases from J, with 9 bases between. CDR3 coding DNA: TGTGCCAGCAGCCCTAACAGCTATGGCTACACCTTC. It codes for CASSPNSYGYTF.

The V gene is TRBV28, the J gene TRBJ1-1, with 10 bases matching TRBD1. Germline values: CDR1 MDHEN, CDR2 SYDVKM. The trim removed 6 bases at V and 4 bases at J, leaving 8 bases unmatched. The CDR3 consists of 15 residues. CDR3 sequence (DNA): TGTGCCAGCAGCGAGACAGGGGGCGCGGGCACTGAAGCTTTCTTT. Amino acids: CASSETGGAGTEAFF.

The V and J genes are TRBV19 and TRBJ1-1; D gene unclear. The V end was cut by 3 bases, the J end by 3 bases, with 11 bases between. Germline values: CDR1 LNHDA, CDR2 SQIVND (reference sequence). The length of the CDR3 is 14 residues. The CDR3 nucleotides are TGTGCCAGTAGTATGGGAGGGTTGGACACTGAAGCTTTCTTT. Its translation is CASSMGGLDTEAFF.

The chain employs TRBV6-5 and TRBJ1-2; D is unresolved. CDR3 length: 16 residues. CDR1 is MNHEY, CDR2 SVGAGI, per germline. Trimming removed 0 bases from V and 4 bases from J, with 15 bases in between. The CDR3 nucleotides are TGTGCCAGCAGTTACTCAATAGGTGAAGGGAGCTATGGCTACACCTTC. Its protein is CASSYSIGEGSYGYTF.

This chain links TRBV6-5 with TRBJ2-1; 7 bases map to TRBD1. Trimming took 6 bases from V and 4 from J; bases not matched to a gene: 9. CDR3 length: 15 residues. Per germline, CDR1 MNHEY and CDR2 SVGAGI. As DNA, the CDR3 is TGTGCCAGCAGCTTACAGGGGCCTAGATACAATGAGCAGTTCTTC. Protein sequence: CASSLQGPRYNEQFF.

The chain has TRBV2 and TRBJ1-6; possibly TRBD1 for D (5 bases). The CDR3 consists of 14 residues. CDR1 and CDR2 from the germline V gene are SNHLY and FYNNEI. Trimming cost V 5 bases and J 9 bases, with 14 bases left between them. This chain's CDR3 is CASSSGGGGSPLHF. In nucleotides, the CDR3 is TGTGCCAGCAGTTCCGGGGGTGGGGGTTCACCCCTCCACTTT.

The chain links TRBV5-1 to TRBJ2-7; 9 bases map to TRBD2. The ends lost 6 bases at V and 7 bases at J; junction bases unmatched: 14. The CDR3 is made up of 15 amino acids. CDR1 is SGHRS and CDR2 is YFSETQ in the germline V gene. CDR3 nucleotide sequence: TGCGCCAGCAATTTCGGGGCTAGCGGGATTGGTGAGCAGTACTTC. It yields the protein CASNFGASGIGEQYF.

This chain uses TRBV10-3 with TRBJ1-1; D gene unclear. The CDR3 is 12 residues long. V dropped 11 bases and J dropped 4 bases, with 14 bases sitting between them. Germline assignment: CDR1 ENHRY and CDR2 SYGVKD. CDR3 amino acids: CAYGKGGTEAFF. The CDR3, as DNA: TGTGCCTACGGGAAGGGTGGCACTGAAGCTTTCTTT.

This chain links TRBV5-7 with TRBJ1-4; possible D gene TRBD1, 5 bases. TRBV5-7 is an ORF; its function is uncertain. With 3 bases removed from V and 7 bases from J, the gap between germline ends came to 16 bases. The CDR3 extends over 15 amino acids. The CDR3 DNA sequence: TGTGCCAGCAGCTCCCCCTGGCCTCAGGGTGAAAAACTGTTTTTT. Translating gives CASSSPWPQGEKLFF.

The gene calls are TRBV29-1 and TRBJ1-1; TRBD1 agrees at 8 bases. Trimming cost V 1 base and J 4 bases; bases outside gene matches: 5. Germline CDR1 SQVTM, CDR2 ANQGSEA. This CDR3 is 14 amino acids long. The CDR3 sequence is CSVEGAGGGTEAFF. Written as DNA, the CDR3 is TGCAGCGTTGAAGGGGCAGGGGGCGGCACTGAAGCTTTCTTT.

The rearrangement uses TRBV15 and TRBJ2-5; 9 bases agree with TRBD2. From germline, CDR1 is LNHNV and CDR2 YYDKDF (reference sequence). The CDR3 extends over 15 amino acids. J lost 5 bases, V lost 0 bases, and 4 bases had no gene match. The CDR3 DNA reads TGTGCCACCAGCAGAGATGTTCTAGCGGGGGAGACCCAGTACTTC. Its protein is CATSRDVLAGETQYF.

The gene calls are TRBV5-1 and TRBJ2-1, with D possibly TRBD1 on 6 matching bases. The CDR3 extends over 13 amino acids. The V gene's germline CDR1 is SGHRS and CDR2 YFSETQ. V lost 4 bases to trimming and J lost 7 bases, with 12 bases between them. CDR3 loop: CASSQRTENEQFF. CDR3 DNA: TGCGCCAGCAGCCAACGGACAGAGAATGAGCAGTTCTTC. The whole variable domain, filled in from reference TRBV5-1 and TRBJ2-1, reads KAGVTQTPRYLIKTRGQQVTLSCSPISGHRSVSWYQQTPGQGLQFLFEYFSETQRNKGNFPGRFSGRQFSNSRSEMNVSTLELGDSALYLCASSQRTENEQFFGPGTRLTVL.

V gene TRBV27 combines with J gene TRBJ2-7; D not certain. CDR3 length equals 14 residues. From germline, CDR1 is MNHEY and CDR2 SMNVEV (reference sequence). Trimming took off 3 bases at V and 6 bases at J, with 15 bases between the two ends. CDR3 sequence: CASSLSVLLAEQYF. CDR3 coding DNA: TGTGCCAGCAGTTTGTCGGTGTTATTAGCCGAGCAGTACTTC.

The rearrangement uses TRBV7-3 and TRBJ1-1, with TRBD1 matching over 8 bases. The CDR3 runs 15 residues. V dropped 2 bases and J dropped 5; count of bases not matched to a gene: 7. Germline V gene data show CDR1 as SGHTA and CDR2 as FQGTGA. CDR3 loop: CASSLSRQGSTEAFF. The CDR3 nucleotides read TGTGCCAGCAGCTTATCCCGACAGGGGAGTACTGAAGCTTTCTTT.

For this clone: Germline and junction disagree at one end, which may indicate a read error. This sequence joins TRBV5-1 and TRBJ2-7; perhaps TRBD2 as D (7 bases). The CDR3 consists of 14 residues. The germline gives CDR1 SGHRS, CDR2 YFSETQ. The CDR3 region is CASTLRGGAYEQSF. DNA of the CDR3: TGCGCCAGCACCTTGAGGGGGGGCGCCTACGAGCAGTCCTTC.

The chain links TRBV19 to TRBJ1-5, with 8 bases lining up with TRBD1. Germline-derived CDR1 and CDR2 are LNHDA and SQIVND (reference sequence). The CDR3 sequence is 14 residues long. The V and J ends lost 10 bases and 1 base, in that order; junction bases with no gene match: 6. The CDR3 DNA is TGTGCCACCTTCGACAGGGGAAGCAATCAGCCCCAGCATTTT. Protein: CATFDRGSNQPQHF.

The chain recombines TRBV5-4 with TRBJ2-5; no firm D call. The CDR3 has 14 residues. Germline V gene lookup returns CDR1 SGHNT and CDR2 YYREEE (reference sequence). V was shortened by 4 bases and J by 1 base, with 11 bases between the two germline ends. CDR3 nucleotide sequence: TGTGCCAGCAGCCCTAGTGGCCCCCAAGAGACCCAGTACTTC. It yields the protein CASSPSGPQETQYF.

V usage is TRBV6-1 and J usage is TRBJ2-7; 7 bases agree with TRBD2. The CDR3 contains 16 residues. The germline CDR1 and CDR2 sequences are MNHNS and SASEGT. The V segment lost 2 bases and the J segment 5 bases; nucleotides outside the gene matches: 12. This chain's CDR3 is CASSELIRGSNDEQYF. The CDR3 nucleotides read TGTGCCAGCAGTGAACTGATTCGCGGGAGTAATGACGAGCAGTACTTC.

This CDR3 reads CASSLYDSAGDFPGGNEQFF. The CDR3 coding sequence is TGTGCCAGCAGTTTATACGATTCGGCGGGAGACTTCCCGGGGGGCAATGAGCAGTTCTTC. V gene TRBV28 combines with J gene TRBJ2-1; 7 bases fit TRBD2. There are 20 residues in the CDR3. J was trimmed by 6 bases and V by 1 base; bases with no gene match: 21. Germline CDR1 and CDR2: MDHEN and SYDVKM.

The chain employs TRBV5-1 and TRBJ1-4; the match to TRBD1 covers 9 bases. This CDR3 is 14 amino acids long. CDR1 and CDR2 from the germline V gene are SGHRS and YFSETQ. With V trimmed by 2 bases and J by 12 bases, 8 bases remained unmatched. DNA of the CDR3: TGCGCCAGCAGCTTAGAGGGACAGGGACAACAACTGTTTTTT. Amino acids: CASSLEGQGQQLFF. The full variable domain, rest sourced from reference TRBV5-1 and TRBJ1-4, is KAGVTQTPRYLIKTRGQQVTLSCSPISGHRSVSWYQQTPGQGLQFLFEYFSETQRNKGNFPGRFSGRQFSNSRSEMNVSTLELGDSALYLCASSLEGQGQQLFFGSGTQLSVL.

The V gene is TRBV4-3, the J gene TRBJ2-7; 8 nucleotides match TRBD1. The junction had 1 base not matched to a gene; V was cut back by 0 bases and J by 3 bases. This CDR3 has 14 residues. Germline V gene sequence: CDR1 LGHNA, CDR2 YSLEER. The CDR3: CASSQEQGDYEQYF. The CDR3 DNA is TGCGCCAGCAGCCAAGAACAGGGGGACTACGAGCAGTACTTC.

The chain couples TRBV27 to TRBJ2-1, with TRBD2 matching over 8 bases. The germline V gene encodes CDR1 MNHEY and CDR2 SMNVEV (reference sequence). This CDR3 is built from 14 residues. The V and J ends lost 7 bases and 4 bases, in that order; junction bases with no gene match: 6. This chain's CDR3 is CASTGGTEYNEQFF. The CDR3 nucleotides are TGTGCCAGCACGGGGGGGACGGAATACAATGAGCAGTTCTTC.

The chain's CDR3 is CAISETGGMGETQYF. The CDR3 DNA is TGTGCCATCAGCGAGACAGGTGGAATGGGAGAGACCCAGTACTTC. The rearrangement uses TRBV10-3 and TRBJ2-5; D is possibly TRBD1 (6 bases). V lost 6 bases, J lost 4 bases, and 18 bases lay in between. The germline gives CDR1 ENHRY, CDR2 SYGVKD. This CDR3 comprises 15 residues.

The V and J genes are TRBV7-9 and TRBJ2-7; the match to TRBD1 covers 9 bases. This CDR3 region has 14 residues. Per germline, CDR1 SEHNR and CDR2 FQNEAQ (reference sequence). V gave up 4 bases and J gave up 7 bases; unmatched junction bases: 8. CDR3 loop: CASSSSTGGQEQYF. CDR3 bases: TGTGCCAGCAGCTCATCCACAGGGGGCCAAGAGCAGTACTTC.

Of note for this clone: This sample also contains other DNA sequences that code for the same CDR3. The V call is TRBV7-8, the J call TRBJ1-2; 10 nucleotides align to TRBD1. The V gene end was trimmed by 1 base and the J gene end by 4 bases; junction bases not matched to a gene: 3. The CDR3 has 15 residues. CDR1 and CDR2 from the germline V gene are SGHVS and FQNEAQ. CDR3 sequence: CASSLGGQGTYGYTF. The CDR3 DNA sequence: TGTGCCAGCAGCTTAGGGGGACAGGGGACCTATGGCTACACCTTC.

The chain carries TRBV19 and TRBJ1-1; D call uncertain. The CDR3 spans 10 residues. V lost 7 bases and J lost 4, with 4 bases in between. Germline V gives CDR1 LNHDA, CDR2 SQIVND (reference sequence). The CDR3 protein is CASMATEAFF. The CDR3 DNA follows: TGTGCCAGTATGGCCACTGAAGCTTTCTTT.

CDR3 nucleotide sequence: TGTGCCAGCAGTTCAACAGGGGGTGTCGGCGAGCAGTACTTC. Translated: CASSSTGGVGEQYF. The chain recombines TRBV27 with TRBJ2-7; 8 nucleotides match TRBD1. J was trimmed by 6 bases and V by 4 bases; bases with no gene match: 8. Germline V gene lookup returns CDR1 MNHEY and CDR2 SMNVEV (reference sequence). The CDR3 is 14 amino acids.

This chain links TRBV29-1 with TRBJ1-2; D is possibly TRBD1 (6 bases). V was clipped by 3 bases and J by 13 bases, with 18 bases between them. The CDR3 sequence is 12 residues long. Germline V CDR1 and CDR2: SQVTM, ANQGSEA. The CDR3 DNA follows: TGCAGCGTTGACAGGGGCTCTTTATTTATCACCTTC. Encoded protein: CSVDRGSLFITF.

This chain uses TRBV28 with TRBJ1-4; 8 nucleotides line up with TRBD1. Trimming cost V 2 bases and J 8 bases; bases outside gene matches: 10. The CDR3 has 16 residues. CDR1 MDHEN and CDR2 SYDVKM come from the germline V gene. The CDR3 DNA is TGTGCCAGCAGTTTAATCCCAGGGGGCCAGGGAGAAAAACTGTTTTTT. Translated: CASSLIPGGQGEKLFF.

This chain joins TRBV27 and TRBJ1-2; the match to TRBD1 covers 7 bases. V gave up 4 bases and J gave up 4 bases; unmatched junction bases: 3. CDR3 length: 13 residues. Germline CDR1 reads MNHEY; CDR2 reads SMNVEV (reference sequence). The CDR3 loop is CASSSGQTYGYTF. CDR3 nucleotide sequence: TGTGCCAGCAGTTCGGGACAGACCTATGGCTACACCTTC.

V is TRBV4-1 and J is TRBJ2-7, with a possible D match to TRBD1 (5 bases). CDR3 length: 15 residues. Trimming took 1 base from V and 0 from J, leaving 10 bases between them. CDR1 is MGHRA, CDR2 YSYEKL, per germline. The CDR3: CASSQGYRTSYEQYF. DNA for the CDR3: TGCGCCAGCAGCCAAGGTTACAGGACCTCCTACGAGCAGTACTTC.